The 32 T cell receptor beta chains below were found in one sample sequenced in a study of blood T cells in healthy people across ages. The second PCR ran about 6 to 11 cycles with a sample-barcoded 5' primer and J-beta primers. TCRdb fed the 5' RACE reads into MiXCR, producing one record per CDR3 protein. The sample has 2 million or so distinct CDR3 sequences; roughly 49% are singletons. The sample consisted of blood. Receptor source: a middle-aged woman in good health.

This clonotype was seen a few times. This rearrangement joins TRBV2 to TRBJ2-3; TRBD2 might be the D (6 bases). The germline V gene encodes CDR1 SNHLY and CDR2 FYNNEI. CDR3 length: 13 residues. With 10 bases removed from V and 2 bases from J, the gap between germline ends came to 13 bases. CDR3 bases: TGTGCCACCCTAAGGGACTCCACAGATACGCAGTATTTT. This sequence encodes CATLRDSTDTQYF.

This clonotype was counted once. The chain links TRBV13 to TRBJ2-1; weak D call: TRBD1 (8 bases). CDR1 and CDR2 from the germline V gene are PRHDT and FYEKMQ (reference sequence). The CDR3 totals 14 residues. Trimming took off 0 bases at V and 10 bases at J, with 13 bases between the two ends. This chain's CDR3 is CASSLGTGGGEQFF. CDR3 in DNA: TGTGCCAGCAGCTTAGGTACAGGGGGAGGGGAGCAGTTCTTC.

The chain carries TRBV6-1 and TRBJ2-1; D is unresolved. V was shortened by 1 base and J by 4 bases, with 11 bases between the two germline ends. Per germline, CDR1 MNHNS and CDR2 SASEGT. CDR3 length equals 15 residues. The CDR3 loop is CASSEGYGRYNEQFF. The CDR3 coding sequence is TGTGCCAGCAGTGAAGGTTACGGACGGTACAATGAGCAGTTCTTC.

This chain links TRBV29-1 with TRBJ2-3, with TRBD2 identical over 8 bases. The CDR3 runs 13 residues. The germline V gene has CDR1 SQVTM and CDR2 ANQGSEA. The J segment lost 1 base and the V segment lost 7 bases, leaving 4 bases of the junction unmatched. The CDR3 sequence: CSAGLGGTDTQYF. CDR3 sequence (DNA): TGCAGCGCGGGACTAGGGGGCACAGATACGCAGTATTTT.

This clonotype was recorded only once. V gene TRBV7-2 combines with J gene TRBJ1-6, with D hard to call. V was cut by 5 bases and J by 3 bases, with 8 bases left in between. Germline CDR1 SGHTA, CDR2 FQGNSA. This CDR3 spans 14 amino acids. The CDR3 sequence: CASSLRNYNSPLHF. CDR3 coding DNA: TGTGCCAGCAGCCTCAGGAACTATAATTCACCCCTCCACTTT.

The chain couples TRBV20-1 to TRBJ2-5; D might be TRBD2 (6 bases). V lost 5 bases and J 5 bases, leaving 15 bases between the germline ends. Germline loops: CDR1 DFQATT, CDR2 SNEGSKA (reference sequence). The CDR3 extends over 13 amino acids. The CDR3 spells CSAVRGGWETQYF. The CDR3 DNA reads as TGCAGTGCTGTCCGGGGAGGTTGGGAGACCCAGTACTTC.

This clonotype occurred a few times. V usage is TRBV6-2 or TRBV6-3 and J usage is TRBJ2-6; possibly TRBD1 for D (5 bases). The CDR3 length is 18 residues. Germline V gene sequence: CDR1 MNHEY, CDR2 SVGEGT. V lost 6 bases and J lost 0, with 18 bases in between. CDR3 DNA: TGTGCCAGCAGACCGTTCAGGGCTGGGTACTCTGGGGCCAACGTCCTGACTTTC. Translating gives CASRPFRAGYSGANVLTF.

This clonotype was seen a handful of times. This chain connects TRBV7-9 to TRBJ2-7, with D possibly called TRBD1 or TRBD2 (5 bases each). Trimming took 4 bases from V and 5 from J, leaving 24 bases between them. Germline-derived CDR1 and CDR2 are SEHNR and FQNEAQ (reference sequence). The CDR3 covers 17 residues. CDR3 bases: TGTGCCAGCAGCTCACCCCGGGGCCACGATGCGAGCCACGAGCAGTACTTC. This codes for CASSSPRGHDASHEQYF.

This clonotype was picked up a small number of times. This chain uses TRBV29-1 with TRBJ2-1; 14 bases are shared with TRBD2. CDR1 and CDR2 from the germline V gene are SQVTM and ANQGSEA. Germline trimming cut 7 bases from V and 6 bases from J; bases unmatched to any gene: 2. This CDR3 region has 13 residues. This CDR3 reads CSAGLAGVNEQFF. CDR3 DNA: TGCAGCGCGGGACTAGCGGGGGTCAATGAGCAGTTCTTC.

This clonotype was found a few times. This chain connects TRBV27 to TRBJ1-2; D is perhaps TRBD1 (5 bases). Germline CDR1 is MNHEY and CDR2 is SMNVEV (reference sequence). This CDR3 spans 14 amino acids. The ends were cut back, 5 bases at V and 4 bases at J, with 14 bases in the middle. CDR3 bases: TGTGCCAGCAGTCCCTGGGACCGCTCCTATGGCTACACCTTC. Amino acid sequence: CASSPWDRSYGYTF.

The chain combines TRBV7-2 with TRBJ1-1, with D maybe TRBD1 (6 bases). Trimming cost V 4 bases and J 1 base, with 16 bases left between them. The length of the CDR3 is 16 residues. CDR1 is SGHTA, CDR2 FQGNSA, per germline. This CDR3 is CASSWYRVSGNTEAFF. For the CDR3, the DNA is TGTGCCAGCAGCTGGTACAGGGTTAGCGGGAACACTGAAGCTTTCTTT.

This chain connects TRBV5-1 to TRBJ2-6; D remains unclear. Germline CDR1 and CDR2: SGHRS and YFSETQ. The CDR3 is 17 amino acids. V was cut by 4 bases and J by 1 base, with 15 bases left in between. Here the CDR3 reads CASSTTTSRSGANVLTF. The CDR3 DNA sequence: TGCGCCAGCAGCACCACTACATCGCGGTCTGGGGCCAACGTCCTGACTTTC. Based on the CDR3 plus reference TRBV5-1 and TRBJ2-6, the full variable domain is KAGVTQTPRYLIKTRGQQVTLSCSPISGHRSVSWYQQTPGQGLQFLFEYFSETQRNKGNFPGRFSGRQFSNSRSEMNVSTLELGDSALYLCASSTTTSRSGANVLTFGAGSRLTVL.

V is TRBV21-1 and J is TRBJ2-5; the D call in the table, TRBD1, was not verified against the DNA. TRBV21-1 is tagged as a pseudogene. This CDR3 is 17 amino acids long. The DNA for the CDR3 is TGTGCCAGCGGCACTTCAGGGGGCGCCGGGTTAGGGGAGACCCAGTACTTC. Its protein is CASGTSGGAGLGETQYF.

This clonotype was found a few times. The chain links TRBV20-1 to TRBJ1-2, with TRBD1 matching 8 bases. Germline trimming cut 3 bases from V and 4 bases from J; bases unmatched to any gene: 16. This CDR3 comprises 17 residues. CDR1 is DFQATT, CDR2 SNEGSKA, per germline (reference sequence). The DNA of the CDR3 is TGCAGTGCTAGCCTCGACAGGGGTGGGATATCGTTCTATGGCTACACCTTC. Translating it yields CSASLDRGGISFYGYTF.

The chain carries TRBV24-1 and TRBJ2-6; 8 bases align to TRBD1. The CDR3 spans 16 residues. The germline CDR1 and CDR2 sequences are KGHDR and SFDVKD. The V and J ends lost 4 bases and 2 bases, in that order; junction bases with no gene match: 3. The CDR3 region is CATSDRTGTGANVLTF. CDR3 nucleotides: TGTGCCACCAGTGACCGGACAGGGACTGGGGCCAACGTCCTGACTTTC.

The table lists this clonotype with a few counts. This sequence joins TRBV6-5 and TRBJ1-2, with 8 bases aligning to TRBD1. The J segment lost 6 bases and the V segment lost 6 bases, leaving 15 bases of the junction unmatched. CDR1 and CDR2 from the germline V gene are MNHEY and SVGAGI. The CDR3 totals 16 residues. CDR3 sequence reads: CASRAEGTRGLHGYTF. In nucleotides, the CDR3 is TGTGCCAGCAGGGCCGAAGGAACCAGGGGGCTCCATGGCTACACCTTC.

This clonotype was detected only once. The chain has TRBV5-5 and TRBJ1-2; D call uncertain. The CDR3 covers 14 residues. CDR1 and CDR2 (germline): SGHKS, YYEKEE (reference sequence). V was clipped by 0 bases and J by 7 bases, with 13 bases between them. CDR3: CASSLARGLGGYTF. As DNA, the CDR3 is TGTGCCAGCAGCTTGGCCCGGGGTCTGGGTGGCTACACCTTC.

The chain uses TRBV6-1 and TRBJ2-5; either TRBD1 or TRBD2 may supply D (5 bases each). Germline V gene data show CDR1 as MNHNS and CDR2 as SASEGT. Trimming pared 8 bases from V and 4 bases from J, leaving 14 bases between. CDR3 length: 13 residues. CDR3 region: CASQTPGGETQYF. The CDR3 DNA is TGTGCCAGCCAGACCCCTGGGGGAGAGACCCAGTACTTC.

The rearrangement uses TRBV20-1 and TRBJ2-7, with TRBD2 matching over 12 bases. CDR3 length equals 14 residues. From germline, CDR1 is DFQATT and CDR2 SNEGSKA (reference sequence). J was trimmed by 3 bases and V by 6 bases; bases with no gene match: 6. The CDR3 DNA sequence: TGCAGTGCCAGACTAGCGGGGGACTTCTACGAGCAGTACTTC. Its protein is CSARLAGDFYEQYF.

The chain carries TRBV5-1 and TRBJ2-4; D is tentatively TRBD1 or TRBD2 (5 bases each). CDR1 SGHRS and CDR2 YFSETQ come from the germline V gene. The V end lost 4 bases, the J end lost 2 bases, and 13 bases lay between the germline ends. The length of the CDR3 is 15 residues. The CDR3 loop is CASSPSGTPKNIQYF. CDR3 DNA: TGCGCCAGCAGCCCCTCCGGGACCCCCAAAAACATTCAGTACTTC.

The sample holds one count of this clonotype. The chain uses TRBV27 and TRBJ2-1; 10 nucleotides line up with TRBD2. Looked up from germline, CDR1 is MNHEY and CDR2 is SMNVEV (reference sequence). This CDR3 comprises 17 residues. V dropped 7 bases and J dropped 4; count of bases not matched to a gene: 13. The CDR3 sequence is CASTPNSLAGLYNEQFF. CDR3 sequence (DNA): TGTGCCAGCACCCCCAACTCACTAGCGGGGCTTTACAATGAGCAGTTCTTC.

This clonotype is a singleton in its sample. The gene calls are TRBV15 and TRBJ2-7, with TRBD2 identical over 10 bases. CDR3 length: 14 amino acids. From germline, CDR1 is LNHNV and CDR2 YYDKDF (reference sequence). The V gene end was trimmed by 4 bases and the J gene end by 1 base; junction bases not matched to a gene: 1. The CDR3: CATSILAGSYEQYF. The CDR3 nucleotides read TGTGCCACCAGCATACTAGCGGGGTCCTACGAGCAGTACTTC.

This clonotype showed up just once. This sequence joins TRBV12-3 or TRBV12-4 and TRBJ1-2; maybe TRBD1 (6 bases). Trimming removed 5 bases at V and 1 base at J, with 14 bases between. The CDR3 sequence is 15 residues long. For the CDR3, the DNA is TGTGCCAGCAGTCAGACAGGAATTTTTAACTATGGCTACACCTTC. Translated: CASSQTGIFNYGYTF.

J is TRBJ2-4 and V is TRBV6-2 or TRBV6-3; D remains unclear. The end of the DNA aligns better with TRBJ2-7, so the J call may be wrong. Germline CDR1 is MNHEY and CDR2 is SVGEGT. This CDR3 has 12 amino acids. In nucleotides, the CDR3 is TGTGCCAGCAACGGCATTGGTCACGAGCAGTACTTC. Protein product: CASNGIGHEQYF.

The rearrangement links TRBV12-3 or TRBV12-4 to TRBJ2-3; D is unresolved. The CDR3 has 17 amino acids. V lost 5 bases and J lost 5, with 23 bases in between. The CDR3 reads CASSLSPRPNERDTQYF. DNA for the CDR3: TGTGCCAGCAGTCTTTCTCCGCGGCCCAACGAGAGAGATACGCAGTATTTT.

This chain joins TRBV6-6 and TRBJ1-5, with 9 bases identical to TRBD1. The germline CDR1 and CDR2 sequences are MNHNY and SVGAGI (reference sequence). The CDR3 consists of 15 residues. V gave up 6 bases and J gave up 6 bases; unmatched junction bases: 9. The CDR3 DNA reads TGTGCCAGCAGAGAGGGACAGGGAGGATCTCAGCCCCAGCATTTT. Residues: CASREGQGGSQPQHF.

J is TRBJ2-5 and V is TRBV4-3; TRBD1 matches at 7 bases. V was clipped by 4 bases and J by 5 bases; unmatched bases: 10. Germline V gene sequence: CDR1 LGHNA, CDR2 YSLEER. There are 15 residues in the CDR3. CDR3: CASSRLSDREETQYF. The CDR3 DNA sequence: TGCGCCAGCAGCCGCTTAAGCGACAGGGAGGAGACCCAGTACTTC.

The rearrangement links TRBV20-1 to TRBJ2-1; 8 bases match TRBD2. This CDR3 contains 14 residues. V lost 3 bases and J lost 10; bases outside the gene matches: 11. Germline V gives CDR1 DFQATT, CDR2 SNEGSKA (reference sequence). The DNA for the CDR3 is TGCAGTGCTAGCCCGCGGGGGGAAATTACAGAGCAGTTCTTC. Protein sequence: CSASPRGEITEQFF.

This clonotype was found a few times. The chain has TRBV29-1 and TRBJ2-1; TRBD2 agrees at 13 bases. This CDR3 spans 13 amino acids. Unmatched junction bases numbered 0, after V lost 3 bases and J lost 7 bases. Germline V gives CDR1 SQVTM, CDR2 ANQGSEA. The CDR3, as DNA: TGCAGCGTTGAGGGACTAGCGGGAAATGAGCAGTTCTTC. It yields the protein CSVEGLAGNEQFF.

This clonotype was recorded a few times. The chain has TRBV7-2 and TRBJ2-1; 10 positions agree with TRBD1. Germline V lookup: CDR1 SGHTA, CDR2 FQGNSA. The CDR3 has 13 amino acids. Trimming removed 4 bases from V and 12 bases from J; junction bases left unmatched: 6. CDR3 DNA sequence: TGTGCCAGCAGCTCCCGACAGGGGGCTTGGCAGTTCTTC. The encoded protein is CASSSRQGAWQFF.

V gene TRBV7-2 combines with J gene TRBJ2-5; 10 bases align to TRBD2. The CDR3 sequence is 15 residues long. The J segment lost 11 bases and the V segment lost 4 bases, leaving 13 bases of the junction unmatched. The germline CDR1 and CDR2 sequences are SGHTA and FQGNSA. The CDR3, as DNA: TGTGCCAGCAGCTCTAGGAGCGGGGGGGCCAGTGAGCAGTACTTC. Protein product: CASSSRSGGASEQYF.

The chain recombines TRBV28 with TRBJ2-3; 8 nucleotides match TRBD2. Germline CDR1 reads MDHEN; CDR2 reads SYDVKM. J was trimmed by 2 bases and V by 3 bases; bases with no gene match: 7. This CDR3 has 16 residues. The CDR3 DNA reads TGTGCCAGCAGTTTTCAATCTAGCGGGTTCACAGATACGCAGTATTTT. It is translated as CASSFQSSGFTDTQYF.